This TCR beta chain is drawn from a study of blood T cell repertoires in COVID-19. Membership in each cohort depended on participant-reported clinical history. CDR1 and CDR2 (germline): MNHEY, SVGAGI. The V end was cut by 0 bases, the J end by 3 bases, with 8 bases between. The CDR3 loop spans 14 amino acids. In the authors' workflow: Quantification of nucleated cells was approximated via reference gene primer amplification. Data came from immunoSEQ multiplex PCR; TCRdb stores just in-frame clones and leaves some out. V and J calls and clone size are copied from that table; D and trimming were computed from the DNA. In the table there are some 300,000 clones, nearly 90% of which are singletons.

The clonotype comes from a woman aged 25 to 39 who had recovered from COVID-19. The sample taken for sequencing was PBMCs or T cells enriched from blood (not recorded which). The chain links TRBV6-5 to TRBJ1-2; possible D gene TRBD1, 6 bases. This CDR3 reads CASSYSAGDYGYTF. In DNA form, the CDR3 reads TGTGCCAGCAGTTACTCGGCAGGGGACTATGGCTACACCTTC.